Shown below are 12 T cell receptor beta chains from a single sample sequenced in a study of vaccination effects on CD4 cells after COVID-19. Their specific antigens are unknown. Assay used: immunoSEQ multiplex PCR; TCRdb lists only in-frame clones, some missing. The sample holds under 75,000 clones; over 70% are singletons and the top ten take 10% to 15%. Antigen-specific CD4+ T cells were expanded with viral peptide pools in the ViraFEST assay before sequencing. Culture proceeded for nine to ten days, and CD4+ T cells were then isolated. Neither prior SARS-CoV-2 infection nor positive nucleocapsid antibodies were present in the vaccine recipients. The sequenced sample was CD4+ T cells from PBMCs cultured with SARS-CoV-2 spike peptides, obtained before COVID-19 vaccination. The receptors shown here come from a human donor who received a COVID-19 vaccine.

The chain uses TRBV6-6 and TRBJ2-1, with D perhaps matching TRBD1 (6 bases). V lost 7 bases and J lost 0, with 13 bases in between. The germline gives CDR1 MNHNY, CDR2 SVGAGI (reference sequence). CDR3 length: 15 residues. The CDR3 protein is CASNDDRSSYNEQFF. CDR3 DNA sequence: TGTGCCAGCAATGATGACAGGAGCTCCTACAATGAGCAGTTCTTC.

V and J are TRBV19 and TRBJ1-2, with 7 nucleotides matching TRBD1. V was clipped by 7 bases and J by 7 bases; unmatched bases: 12. The germline CDR1 and CDR2 sequences are LNHDA and SQIVND (reference sequence). The CDR3 has 14 residues. This chain's CDR3 is CASTLRQGPLGYTF. CDR3 DNA: TGTGCCAGTACCCTAAGACAGGGCCCCCTTGGCTACACCTTC.

The gene calls are TRBV9 and TRBJ1-3, with no clear D. CDR3 size: 16 residues. The V and J ends lost 0 bases and 2 bases respectively, with 12 bases between them. CDR1 SGDLS and CDR2 YYNGEE come from the germline V gene. This CDR3 is CASSVGAGGAGNTIYF. DNA for the CDR3: TGTGCCAGCAGCGTAGGGGCAGGAGGAGCTGGAAACACCATATATTTT.

CDR3 protein: CAWSGLAGGQETQYF. CDR3 sequence (DNA): TGTGCCTGGAGCGGACTAGCGGGGGGGCAGGAGACCCAGTACTTC. J is TRBJ2-5 and V is TRBV30, with 15 bases that match TRBD2. Germline loops: CDR1 GTSNPN, CDR2 SVGIG (reference sequence). The CDR3 consists of 15 residues. V shed 3 bases and J 5 bases; nucleotides not matched to a gene: 4.

CDR3 DNA sequence: TGTGCCAGCAGTTTCGGGACTAGCGGGGGACAAGAGACCCAGTACTTC. This codes for CASSFGTSGGQETQYF. This chain uses TRBV28 with TRBJ2-5, with TRBD2 identical over 14 bases. V trimming: 3 bases; J trimming: 2 bases; junction bases outside the gene matches: 2. Germline CDR1 reads MDHEN; CDR2 reads SYDVKM. This CDR3 comprises 16 residues.

The chain joins TRBV13 to TRBJ2-7; tentatively, D is TRBD1 or TRBD2 (5 bases each). The CDR3 is made up of 13 amino acids. Germline loops: CDR1 PRHDT, CDR2 FYEKMQ (reference sequence). V lost 6 bases and J 3 bases, leaving 12 bases between the germline ends. CDR3: CASRKMGVYEQYV. The DNA of the CDR3 is TGTGCCAGCAGGAAGATGGGGGTCTACGAGCAGTACGTC.

The chain recombines TRBV24-1 with TRBJ2-5; 14 positions agree with TRBD2. The trim removed 9 bases at V and 5 bases at J, leaving 7 bases unmatched. Germline V lookup: CDR1 KGHDR, CDR2 SFDVKD. CDR3 length equals 15 residues. CDR3 sequence (DNA): TGTGCCACCGGGGGACTAGCGGGGGCCACGGAGACCCAGTACTTC. Amino acid sequence: CATGGLAGATETQYF.

V is TRBV7-2 and J is TRBJ1-1; no clear D. Trimming took 2 bases from V and 1 from J, leaving 5 bases between them. Germline loops: CDR1 SGHTA, CDR2 FQGNSA. This CDR3 is built from 13 residues. The CDR3 here is CASSLQKNTEAFF. CDR3 DNA: TGTGCCAGCAGCTTACAGAAGAACACTGAAGCTTTCTTT.

The chain links TRBV11-3 to TRBJ2-1; 7 bases match TRBD1. Looked up from germline, CDR1 is SGHNT and CDR2 is YENEEA. This CDR3 contains 14 residues. V shed 5 bases, J shed 7 bases, and the junction held 8 bases outside the gene matches. The DNA for the CDR3 is TGTGCCAGCAGCGTAAGAGGGGGCCTAAATGAGCAGTTCTTC. Amino acid sequence: CASSVRGGLNEQFF.

V gene TRBV18 combines with J gene TRBJ1-4; TRBD1 matches at 7 bases. The CDR3 has 16 residues. Unmatched junction bases numbered 6, after V lost 0 bases and J lost 5 bases. Germline V gene lookup returns CDR1 KGHSH and CDR2 LQKENI. CDR3 amino acids: CASSPPDRSPNEKLFF. DNA of the CDR3: TGTGCCAGCTCACCACCGGACAGGAGTCCGAATGAAAAACTGTTTTTT.

The chain links TRBV4-3 to TRBJ1-5, with TRBD1 matching 8 bases. The germline gives CDR1 LGHNA, CDR2 YSLEER. V dropped 1 base and J dropped 5; count of bases not matched to a gene: 4. The CDR3 sequence is 15 residues long. CDR3 DNA sequence: TGCGCCAGCAGCCAAGGGACAGGGTTGGATCAGCCCCAGCATTTT. Protein: CASSQGTGLDQPQHF.

J is TRBJ1-3 and V is TRBV6-5, with D unresolved. V shed 8 bases and J shed 0 bases, with 11 bases lying between them. CDR3 length equals 14 residues. Germline V gene data show CDR1 as MNHEY and CDR2 as SVGAGI. CDR3 nucleotide sequence: TGTGCCAGCCGTCCGGTGTACTCTGGAAACACCATATATTTT. Translating it yields CASRPVYSGNTIYF.